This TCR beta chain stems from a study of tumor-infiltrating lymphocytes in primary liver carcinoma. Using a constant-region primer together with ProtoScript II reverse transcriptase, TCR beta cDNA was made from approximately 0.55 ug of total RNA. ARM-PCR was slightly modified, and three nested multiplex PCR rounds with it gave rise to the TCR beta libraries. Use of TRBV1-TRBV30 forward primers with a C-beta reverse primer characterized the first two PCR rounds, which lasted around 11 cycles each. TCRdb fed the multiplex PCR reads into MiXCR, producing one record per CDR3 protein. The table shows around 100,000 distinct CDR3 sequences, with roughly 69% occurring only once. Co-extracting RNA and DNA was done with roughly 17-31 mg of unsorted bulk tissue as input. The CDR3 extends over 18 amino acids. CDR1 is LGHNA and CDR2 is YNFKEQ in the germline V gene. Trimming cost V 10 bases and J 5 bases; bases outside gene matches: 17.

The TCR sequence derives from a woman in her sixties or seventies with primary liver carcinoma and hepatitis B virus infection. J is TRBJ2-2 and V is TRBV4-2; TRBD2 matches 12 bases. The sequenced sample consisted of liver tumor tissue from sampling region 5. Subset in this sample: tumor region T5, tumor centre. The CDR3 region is CAKSHRLAGGPRTGELFF. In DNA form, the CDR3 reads TGTGCCAAGAGCCACCGCCTAGCGGGAGGGCCGAGAACCGGGGAGCTGTTTTTT.